This T cell receptor beta chain is from a study of T cell responses to AZD1222 COVID-19 vaccine. Study-wide points: Per reports, nearly half of all spike-specific TCRs target regions that are unmutated in variants.

Using immunoSEQ multiplex PCR, the repertoire was profiled, and TCRdb retains in-frame clones only, with some absent. The sample consists of 65,000 to 90,000 clones, 75% to 90% of them appearing once. Germline-derived CDR1 and CDR2 are SGHRS and YFSETQ. V was clipped by 4 bases and J by 4 bases; unmatched bases: 8. This CDR3 comprises 15 residues. The study pooled second doses at about 4 or about 12 weeks. As to this clone: Its target is unknown.

The chain carries TRBV5-1 and TRBJ1-2; TRBD1 matches 9 bases. This sample comprised peripheral blood, obtained 28 days after the second AZD1222 dose. The receptor comes from an adult who received the AZD1222 COVID-19 vaccine. For the CDR3, the DNA is TGCGCCAGCAGCCCTGAACAGGGGGCGGGCTATGGCTACACCTTC. Translating gives CASSPEQGAGYGYTF.